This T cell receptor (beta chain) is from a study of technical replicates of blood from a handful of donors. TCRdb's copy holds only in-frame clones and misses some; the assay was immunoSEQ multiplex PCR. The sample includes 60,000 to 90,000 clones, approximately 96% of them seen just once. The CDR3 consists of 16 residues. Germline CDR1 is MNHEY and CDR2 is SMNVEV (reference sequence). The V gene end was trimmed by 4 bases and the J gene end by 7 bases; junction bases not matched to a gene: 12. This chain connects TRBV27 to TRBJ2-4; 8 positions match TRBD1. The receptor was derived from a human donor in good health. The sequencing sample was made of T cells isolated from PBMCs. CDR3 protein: CASSSTGTGPGNIQYF. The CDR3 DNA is TGTGCCAGCAGTTCCACGGGGACAGGACCGGGGAACATTCAGTACTTC.